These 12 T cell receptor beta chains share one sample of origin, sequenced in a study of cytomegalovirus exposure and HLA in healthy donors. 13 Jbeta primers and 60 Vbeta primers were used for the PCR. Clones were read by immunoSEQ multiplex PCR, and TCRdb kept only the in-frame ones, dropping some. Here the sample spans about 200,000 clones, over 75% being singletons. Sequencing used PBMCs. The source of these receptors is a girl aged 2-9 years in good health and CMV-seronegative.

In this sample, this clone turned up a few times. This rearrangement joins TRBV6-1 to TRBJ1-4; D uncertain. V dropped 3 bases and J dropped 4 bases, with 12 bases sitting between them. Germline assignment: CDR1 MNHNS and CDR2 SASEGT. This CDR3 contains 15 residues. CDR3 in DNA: TGTGCCAGCAGTGATACCCAGTCTCTTAATGAAAAACTGTTTTTT. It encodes CASSDTQSLNEKLFF.

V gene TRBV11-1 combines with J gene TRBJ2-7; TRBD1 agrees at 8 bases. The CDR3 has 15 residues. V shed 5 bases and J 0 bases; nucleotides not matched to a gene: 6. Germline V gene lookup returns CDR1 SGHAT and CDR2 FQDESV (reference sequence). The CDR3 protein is CASSQDRARSYEQYF. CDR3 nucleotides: TGTGCCAGCAGCCAGGACAGGGCTCGCTCCTACGAGCAGTACTTC.

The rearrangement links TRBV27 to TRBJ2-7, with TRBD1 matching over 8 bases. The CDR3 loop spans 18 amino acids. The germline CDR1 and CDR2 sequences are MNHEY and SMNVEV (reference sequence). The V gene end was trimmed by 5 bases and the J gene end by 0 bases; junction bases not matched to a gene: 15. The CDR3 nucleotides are TGTGCCAGCAGTCCCGGACAGGGTTACCCTTTCAGCTCCTACGAGCAGTACTTC. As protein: CASSPGQGYPFSSYEQYF.

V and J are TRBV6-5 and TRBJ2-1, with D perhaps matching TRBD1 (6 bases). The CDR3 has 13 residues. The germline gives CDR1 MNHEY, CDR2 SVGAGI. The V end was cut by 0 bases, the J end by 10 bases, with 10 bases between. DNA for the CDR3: TGTGCCAGCAGTTACTCAGGGGGTTGGGAGCAGTTCTTC. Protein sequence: CASSYSGGWEQFF.

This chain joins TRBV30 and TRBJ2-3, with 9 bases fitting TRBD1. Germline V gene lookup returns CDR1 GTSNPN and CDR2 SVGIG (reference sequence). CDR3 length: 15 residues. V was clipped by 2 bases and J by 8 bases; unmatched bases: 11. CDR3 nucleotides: TGTGCCTGGAGTACAGGGGGACAGGGTGGTGGTACGCAGTATTTT. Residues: CAWSTGGQGGGTQYF.

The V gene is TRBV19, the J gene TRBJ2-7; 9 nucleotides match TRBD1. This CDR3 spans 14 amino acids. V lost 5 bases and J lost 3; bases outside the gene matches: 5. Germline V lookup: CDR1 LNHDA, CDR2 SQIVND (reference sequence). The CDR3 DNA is TGTGCCAGTAGTTGGACAGGGGTTGACTACGAGCAGTACTTC. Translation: CASSWTGVDYEQYF. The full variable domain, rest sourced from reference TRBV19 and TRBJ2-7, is DGGITQSPKYLFRKEGQNVTLSCEQNLNHDAMYWYRQDPGQGLRLIYYSQIVNDFQKGDIAEGYSVSREKKESFPLTVTSAQKNPTAFYLCASSWTGVDYEQYFGPGTRLTVT.

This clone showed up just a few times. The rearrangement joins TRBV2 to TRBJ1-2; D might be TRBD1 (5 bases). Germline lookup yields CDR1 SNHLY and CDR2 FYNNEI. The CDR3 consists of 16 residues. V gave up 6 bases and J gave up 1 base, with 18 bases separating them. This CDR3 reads CASSQDGGDFNYGYTF. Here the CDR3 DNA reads TGTGCCAGCAGCCAAGACGGGGGTGACTTTAACTATGGCTACACCTTC.

The CDR3 region has the DNA TGTGCCAGCGGGCTGGAAGAGACCCAGTACTTC. The encoded protein is CASGLEETQYF. The chain carries TRBV2 and TRBJ2-5; unclear D gene. V dropped 8 bases and J dropped 3 bases, with 7 bases sitting between them. Germline V gene data show CDR1 as SNHLY and CDR2 as FYNNEI. The CDR3 contains 11 residues.

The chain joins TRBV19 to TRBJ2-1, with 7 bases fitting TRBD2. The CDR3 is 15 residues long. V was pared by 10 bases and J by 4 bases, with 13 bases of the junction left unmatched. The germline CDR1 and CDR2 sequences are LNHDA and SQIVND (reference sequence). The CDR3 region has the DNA TGTGCCACTTCAACCGGGGGACTAATATACAATGAGCAGTTCTTC. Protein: CATSTGGLIYNEQFF. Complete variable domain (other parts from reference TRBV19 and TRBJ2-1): DGGITQSPKYLFRKEGQNVTLSCEQNLNHDAMYWYRQDPGQGLRLIYYSQIVNDFQKGDIAEGYSVSREKKESFPLTVTSAQKNPTAFYLCATSTGGLIYNEQFFGPGTRLTVL.

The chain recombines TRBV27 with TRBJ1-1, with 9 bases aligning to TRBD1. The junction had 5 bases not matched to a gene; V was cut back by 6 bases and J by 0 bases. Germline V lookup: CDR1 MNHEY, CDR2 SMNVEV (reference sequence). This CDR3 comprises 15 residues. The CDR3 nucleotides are TGTGCCAGCAGGGGACAGGGTAACTTGAACACTGAAGCTTTCTTT. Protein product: CASRGQGNLNTEAFF.

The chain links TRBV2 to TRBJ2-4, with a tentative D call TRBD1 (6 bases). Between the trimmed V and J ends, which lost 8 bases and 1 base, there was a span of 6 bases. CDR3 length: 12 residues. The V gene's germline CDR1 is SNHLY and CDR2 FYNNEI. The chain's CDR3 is CASQGAKNIQYF. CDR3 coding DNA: TGTGCCAGCCAGGGGGCCAAAAACATTCAGTACTTC.

This chain's CDR3 is CASRFRRGRSDSGANVLTF. For the CDR3, the DNA is TGTGCCAGCCGATTTCGCAGGGGGCGCAGTGACTCTGGGGCCAACGTCCTGACTTTC. V gene TRBV19 combines with J gene TRBJ2-6, with 8 bases matching TRBD1. Germline V gene sequence: CDR1 LNHDA, CDR2 SQIVND (reference sequence). The CDR3 totals 19 residues. V gave up 9 bases and J gave up 0 bases; unmatched junction bases: 16.